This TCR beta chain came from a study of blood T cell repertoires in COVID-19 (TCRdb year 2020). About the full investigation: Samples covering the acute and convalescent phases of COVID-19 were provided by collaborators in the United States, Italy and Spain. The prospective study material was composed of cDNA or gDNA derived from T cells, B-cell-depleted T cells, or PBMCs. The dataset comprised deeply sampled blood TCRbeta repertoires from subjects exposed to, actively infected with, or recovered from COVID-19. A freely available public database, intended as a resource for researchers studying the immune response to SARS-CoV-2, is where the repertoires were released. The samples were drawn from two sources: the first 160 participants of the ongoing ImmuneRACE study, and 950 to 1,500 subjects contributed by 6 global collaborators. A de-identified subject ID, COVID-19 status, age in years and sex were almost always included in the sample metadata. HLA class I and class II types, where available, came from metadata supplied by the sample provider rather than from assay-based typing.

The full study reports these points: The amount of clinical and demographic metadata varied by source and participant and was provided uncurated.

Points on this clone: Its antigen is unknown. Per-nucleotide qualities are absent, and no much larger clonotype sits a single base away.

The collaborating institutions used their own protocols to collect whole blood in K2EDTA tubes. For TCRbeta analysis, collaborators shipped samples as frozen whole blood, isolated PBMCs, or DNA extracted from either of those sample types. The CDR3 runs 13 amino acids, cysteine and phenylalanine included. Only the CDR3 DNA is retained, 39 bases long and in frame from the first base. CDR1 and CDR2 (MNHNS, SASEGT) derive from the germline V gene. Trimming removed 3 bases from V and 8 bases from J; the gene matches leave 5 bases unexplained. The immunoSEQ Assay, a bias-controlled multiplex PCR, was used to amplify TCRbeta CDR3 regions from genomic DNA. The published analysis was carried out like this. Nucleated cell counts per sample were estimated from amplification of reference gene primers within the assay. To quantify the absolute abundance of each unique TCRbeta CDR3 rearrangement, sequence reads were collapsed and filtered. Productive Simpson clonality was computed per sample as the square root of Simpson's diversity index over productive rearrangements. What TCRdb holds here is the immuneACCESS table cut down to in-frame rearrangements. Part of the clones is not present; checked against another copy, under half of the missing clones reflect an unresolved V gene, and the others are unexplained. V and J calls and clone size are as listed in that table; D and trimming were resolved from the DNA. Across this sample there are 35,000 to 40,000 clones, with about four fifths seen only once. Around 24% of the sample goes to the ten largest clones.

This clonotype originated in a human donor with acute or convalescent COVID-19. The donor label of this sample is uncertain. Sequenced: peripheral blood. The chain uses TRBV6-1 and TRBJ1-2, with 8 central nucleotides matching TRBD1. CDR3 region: CASSDGQGGGYTF. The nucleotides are TGTGCCAGCAGTGATGGACAGGGAGGCGGCTACACCTTC.